This is a list of T cell receptor beta chains from one sample in a study of blood T cell repertoires in COVID-19. Profiling relied on immunoSEQ multiplex PCR, and the TCRdb table lists in-frame clones only, not all of them. The data show more than 250,000 clones, 85% to 90% seen once. Sequences were obtained from peripheral blood. The receptors derive from a man between 18 and 29 years old with active or convalescent COVID-19. The CDR3 runs from the conserved cysteine through the conserved F or W. A D gene is named only where the DNA matches it firmly. Clone size appears in some rows only: once, few, many, or a class for an expanded clone.

abundance	v_gene	j_gene	d_gene	CDR3nt	CDR3aa
NA	TRBV11-2	TRBJ1-3	TRBD1	TGTGCCAGCAGCTTAACCCTAGGACAGGGCAGCTCTGGAAACACCATATATTTT	CASSLTLGQGSSGNTIYF
NA	TRBV7-9	TRBJ2-1	NA	TGTGCCAGCAGCTTACGCCCGAGCTCCTACAATGAGCAGTTCTTC	CASSLRPSSYNEQFF
NA	TRBV29-1	TRBJ1-2	NA	TGCAGCGTCGAGGGGGAGGGAGGCAACTATGGCTACACCTTC	CSVEGEGGNYGYTF
NA	TRBV5-1	TRBJ2-5	NA	TGCGCCAGCAGCCCTCGGGGACAAGAGACCCAGTACTTC	CASSPRGQETQYF
NA	TRBV12-3/TRBV12-4	TRBJ2-7	NA	TGTGCCAGCGGGAGAAACTACGAGCAGTACTTC	CASGRNYEQYF
NA	TRBV7-3	TRBJ2-5	NA	TGTGCCAGCAGCCGGGGGGCCGGGTTCCAAGAGACCCAGTACTTC	CASSRGAGFQETQYF
once	TRBV10-3	TRBJ1-2	NA	TGTGCCATCAGGGGAGGCAGAGCTAACTATGGCTACACCTTC	CAIRGGRANYGYTF
NA	TRBV19	TRBJ2-1	TRBD2	TGTGCCAGTAAAGCTAGCGGGACTTACAATGAGCAGTTCTTC	CASKASGTYNEQFF
once	TRBV7-2	TRBJ2-7	TRBD2	TGTGCCAGCAGCTTACTCCCTAGCGGCCTCTACGAGCAGTACTTC	CASSLLPSGLYEQYF
NA	TRBV28	TRBJ1-5	NA	TGTGCCAGCAGACACGGGACACTTAATAGCAATCAGCCCCAGCATTTT	CASRHGTLNSNQPQHF
NA	TRBV6-5	TRBJ2-2	NA	TGTGCCGTCCAGGGCCCGAACACCGGGGAGCTGTTTTTT	CAVQGPNTGELFF
few	TRBV24-1	TRBJ2-7	NA	TGTGCCACCAGCCCAGCGGGCGATTCCTACGAGCAGTACTTC	CATSPAGDSYEQYF
NA	TRBV3-1/TRBV3-2	TRBJ1-5	TRBD1	TGTGCCAGCAGCCCCCGACAGGGTGACAATCAGCCCCAGCATTTT	CASSPRQGDNQPQHF
once	TRBV11-2	TRBJ2-3	TRBD1	TGTGCCAGCAGCTTGGGACAGGGGACAGATACGCAGTATTTT	CASSLGQGTDTQYF
once	TRBV2	TRBJ2-1	NA	TGTGCCAGCGCTGGGACTGCTACCTACAATGAGCAGTTCTTC	CASAGTATYNEQFF
NA	TRBV19	TRBJ1-1	TRBD1	TGTGCCAGTAGTAATGGACAGGGGGAAGCTTTCTTT	CASSNGQGEAFF
NA	TRBV7-9	TRBJ1-1	TRBD1	TGTGCCAGCAGCCCTCAGGGGGCTGAAGCTTTCTTT	CASSPQGAEAFF
NA	TRBV5-1	TRBJ2-5	NA	TGCGCCAGCAGCTTGGGACTTCAAGAGACCCAGTACTTC	CASSLGLQETQYF
NA	TRBV7-9	TRBJ1-2	TRBD1	TGTGCCAGCAGCTTTAGCCCAGGGACAGCTTATGGCTACACCTTC	CASSFSPGTAYGYTF
NA	TRBV6-2/TRBV6-3	TRBJ2-5	TRBD2	TGTGCCAGCAGCCCTCCTAGCGGGCAAGAGACCCAGTACTTC	CASSPPSGQETQYF
few	TRBV7-9	TRBJ1-5	NA	TGTGCCAGCAGCTTAGGCCTCCGCGATCAGCCCCAGCATTTT	CASSLGLRDQPQHF
NA	TRBV29-1	TRBJ1-3	NA	TGCAGCGCCGTGTCAGGTTTCAACACCATATATTTT	CSAVSGFNTIYF
NA	TRBV4-3	TRBJ2-3	NA	TGCGCCAGCAGCCAAGAAACAGTTTCCACAGATACGCAGTATTTT	CASSQETVSTDTQYF
NA	TRBV11-2	TRBJ2-2	NA	TGTGCCAGCAGCTTGAGTGCCAGGGTTAATTTGAACACCGGGGAGCTGTTTTTT	CASSLSARVNLNTGELFF
NA	TRBV11-2	TRBJ2-1	TRBD1	TGTGCCAGCAGCCACCGGACAGGGGGCAATGAGCAGTTCTTC	CASSHRTGGNEQFF
few	TRBV5-6	TRBJ1-5	NA	TGTGCCAGCAGCTTGATGGAGGTCAATCAGCCCCAGCATTTT	CASSLMEVNQPQHF
NA	TRBV28	TRBJ2-4	NA	TGTGCCAGCAGTCCCGCCGGTGTAGCCAAAAACATTCAGTACTTC	CASSPAGVAKNIQYF